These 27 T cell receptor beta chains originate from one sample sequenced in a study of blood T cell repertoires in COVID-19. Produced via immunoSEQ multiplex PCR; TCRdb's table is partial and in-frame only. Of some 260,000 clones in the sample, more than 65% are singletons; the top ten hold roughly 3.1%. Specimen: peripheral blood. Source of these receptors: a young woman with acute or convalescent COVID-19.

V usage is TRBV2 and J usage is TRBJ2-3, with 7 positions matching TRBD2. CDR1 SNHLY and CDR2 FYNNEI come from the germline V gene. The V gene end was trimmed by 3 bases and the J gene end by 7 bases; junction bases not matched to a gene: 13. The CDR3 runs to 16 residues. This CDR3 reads CASSERASGLVYTQYF. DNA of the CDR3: TGTGCCAGCAGTGAGAGGGCTAGCGGCCTCGTGTATACGCAGTATTTT.

Written as DNA, the CDR3 is TGTGCCAGCAGCTTAGGAGTAAAGGGGATTTCACCCCTCCACTTT. This codes for CASSLGVKGISPLHF. The V and J genes are TRBV7-2 and TRBJ1-6, with TRBD1 as a possible D gene (5 bases). V was trimmed by 1 base and J by 9 bases, leaving 13 bases between them. Germline CDR1 reads SGHTA; CDR2 reads FQGNSA. The CDR3 runs 15 residues.

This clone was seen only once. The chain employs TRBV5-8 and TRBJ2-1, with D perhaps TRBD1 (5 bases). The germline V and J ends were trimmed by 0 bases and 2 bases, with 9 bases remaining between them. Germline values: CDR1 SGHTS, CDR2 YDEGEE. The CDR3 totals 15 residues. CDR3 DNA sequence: TGTGCCAGCAGCTTGGGGCAGGGCCCCTACAATGAGCAGTTCTTC. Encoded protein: CASSLGQGPYNEQFF.

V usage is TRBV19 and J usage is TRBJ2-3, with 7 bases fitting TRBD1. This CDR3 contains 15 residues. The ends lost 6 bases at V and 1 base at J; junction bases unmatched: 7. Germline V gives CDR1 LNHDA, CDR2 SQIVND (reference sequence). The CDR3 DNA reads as TGTGCCAGTAGCCAGGGGGAGTCAGGCACAGATACGCAGTATTTT. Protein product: CASSQGESGTDTQYF. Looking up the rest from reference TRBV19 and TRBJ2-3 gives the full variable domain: DGGITQSPKYLFRKEGQNVTLSCEQNLNHDAMYWYRQDPGQGLRLIYYSQIVNDFQKGDIAEGYSVSREKKESFPLTVTSAQKNPTAFYLCASSQGESGTDTQYFGPGTRLTVL.

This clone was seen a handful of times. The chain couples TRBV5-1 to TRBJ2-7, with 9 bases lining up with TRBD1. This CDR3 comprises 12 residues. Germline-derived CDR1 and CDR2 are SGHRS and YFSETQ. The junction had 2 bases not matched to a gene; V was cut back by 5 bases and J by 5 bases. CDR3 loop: CASRGQGNEQYF. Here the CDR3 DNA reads TGCGCCAGCAGGGGACAGGGAAACGAGCAGTACTTC.

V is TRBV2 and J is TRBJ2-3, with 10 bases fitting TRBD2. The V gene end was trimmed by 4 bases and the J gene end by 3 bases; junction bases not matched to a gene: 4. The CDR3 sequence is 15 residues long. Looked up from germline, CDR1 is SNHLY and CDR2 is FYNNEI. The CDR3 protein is CASSGFSGRTDTQYF. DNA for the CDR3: TGTGCCAGCAGTGGGTTTAGCGGGAGGACAGATACGCAGTATTTT.

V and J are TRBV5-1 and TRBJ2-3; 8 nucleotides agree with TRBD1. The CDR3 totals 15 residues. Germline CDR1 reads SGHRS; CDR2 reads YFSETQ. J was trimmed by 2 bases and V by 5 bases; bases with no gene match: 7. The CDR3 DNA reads TGCGCCAGCAGATCGGGACAGGCAAACACAGATACGCAGTATTTT. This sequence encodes CASRSGQANTDTQYF.

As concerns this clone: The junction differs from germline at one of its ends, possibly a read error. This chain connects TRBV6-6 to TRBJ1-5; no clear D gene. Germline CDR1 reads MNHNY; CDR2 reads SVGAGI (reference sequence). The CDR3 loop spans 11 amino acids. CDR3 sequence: CASSYGQTQHF. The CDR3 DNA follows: TGTGCCAGCAGTTACGGTCAGACCCAGCATTTT.

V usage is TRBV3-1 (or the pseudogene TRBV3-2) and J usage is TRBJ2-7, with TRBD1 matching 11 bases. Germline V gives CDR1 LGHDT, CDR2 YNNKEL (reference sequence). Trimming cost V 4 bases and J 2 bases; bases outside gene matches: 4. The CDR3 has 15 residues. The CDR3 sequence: CASSRQGQGAYEQYF. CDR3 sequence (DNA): TGTGCCAGCAGCCGTCAGGGACAGGGGGCCTACGAGCAGTACTTC.

The CDR3 DNA follows: TGCGCCAGCAGCCAAGAAACCTTGGACAGGAACTATGGCTACACCTTC. Amino acid sequence: CASSQETLDRNYGYTF. The J gene is TRBJ1-2, the V gene TRBV4-3, with TRBD1 identical over 7 bases. This CDR3 has 16 amino acids. CDR1 LGHNA and CDR2 YSLEER come from the germline V gene. V was clipped by 0 bases and J by 2 bases; unmatched bases: 6.

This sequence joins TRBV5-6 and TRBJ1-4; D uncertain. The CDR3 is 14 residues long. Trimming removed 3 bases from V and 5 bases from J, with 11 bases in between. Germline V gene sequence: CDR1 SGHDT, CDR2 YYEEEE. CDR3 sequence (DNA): TGTGCCAGCAGCTCCCGGGTAACGAATGAAAAACTGTTTTTT. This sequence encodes CASSSRVTNEKLFF.

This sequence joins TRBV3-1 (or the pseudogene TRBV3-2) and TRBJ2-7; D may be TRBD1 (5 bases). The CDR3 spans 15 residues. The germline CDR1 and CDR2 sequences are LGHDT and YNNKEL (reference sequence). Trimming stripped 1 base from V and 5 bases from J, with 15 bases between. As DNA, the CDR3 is TGTGCCAGCAGCCAAGTAACAGGTGGTGGGAACGAGCAGTACTTC. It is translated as CASSQVTGGGNEQYF.

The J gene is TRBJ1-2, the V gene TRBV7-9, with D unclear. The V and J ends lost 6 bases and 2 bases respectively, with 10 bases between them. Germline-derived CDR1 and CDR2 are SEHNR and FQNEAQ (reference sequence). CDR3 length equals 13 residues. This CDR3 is CASSRIENYGYTF. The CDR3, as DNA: TGTGCCAGCAGTCGTATAGAAAACTATGGCTACACCTTC.

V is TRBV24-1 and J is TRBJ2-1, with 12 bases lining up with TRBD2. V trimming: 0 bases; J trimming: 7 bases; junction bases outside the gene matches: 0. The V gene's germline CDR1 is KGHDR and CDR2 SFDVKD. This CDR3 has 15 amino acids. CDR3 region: CATSDLGLAGNEQFF. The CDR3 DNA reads TGTGCCACCAGTGATTTGGGACTAGCGGGAAATGAGCAGTTCTTC.

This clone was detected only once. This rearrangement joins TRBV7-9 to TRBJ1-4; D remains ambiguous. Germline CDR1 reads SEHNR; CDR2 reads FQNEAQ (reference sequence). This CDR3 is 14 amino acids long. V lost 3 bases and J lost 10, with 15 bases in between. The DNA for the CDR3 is TGTGCCAGCAGCTTGACATCACGGGAAGTAAAACTGTTTTTT. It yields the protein CASSLTSREVKLFF.

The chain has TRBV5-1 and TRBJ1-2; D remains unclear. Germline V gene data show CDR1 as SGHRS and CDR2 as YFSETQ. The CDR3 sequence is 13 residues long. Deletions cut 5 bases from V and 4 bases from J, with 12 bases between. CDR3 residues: CASSSQAAYGYTF. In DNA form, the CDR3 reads TGCGCCAGCAGTTCCCAGGCCGCCTATGGCTACACCTTC. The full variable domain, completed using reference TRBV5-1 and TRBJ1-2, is KAGVTQTPRYLIKTRGQQVTLSCSPISGHRSVSWYQQTPGQGLQFLFEYFSETQRNKGNFPGRFSGRQFSNSRSEMNVSTLELGDSALYLCASSSQAAYGYTFGSGTRLTVV.

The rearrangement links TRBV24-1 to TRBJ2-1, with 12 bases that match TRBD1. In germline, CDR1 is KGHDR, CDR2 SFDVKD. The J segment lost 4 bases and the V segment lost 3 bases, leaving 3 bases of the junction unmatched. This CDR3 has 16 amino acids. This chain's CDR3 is CATSDGTGGLYNEQFF. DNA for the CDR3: TGTGCCACCAGTGATGGGACAGGGGGCTTGTACAATGAGCAGTTCTTC.

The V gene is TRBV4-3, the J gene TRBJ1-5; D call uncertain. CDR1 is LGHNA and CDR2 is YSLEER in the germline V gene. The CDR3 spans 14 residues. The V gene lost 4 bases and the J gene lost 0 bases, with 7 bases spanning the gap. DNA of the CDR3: TGCGCCAGCAGCCCTTCTTATAGCAATCAGCCCCAGCATTTT. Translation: CASSPSYSNQPQHF.

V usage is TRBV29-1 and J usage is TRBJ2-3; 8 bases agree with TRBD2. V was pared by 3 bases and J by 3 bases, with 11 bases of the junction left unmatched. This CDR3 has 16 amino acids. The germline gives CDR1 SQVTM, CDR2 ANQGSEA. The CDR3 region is CSVDGVLAGPTDTQYF. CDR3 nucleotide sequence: TGCAGCGTTGATGGCGTGCTAGCGGGCCCTACAGATACGCAGTATTTT.

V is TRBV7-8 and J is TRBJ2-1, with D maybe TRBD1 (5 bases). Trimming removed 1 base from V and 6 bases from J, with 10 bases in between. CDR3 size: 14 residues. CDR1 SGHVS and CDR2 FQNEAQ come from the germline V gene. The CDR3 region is CASSLGGRGNEQFF. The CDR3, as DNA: TGTGCCAGCAGCTTAGGCGGAAGGGGCAATGAGCAGTTCTTC.

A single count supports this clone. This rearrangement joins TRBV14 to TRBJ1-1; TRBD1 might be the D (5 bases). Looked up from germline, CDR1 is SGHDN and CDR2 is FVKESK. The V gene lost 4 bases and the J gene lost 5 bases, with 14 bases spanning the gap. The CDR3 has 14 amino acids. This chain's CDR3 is CASSPSSGGTEAFF. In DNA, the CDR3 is TGTGCCAGCAGCCCTTCTTCTGGGGGGACTGAAGCTTTCTTT.

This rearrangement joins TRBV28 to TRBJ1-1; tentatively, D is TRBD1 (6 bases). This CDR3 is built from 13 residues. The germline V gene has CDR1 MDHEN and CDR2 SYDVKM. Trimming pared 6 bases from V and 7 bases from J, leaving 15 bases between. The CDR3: CASRITTGYEAFF. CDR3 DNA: TGTGCCAGCAGGATAACCACAGGGTATGAAGCTTTCTTT.

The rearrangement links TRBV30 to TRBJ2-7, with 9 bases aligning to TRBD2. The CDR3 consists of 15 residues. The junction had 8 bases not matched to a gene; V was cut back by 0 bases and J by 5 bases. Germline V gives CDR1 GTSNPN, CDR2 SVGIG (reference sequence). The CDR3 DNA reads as TGTGCCTGGAGTGTACTCGGTGCGGGAGGGGACGAGCAGTACTTC. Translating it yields CAWSVLGAGGDEQYF. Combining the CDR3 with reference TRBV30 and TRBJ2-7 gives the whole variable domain SQTIHQWPATLVQPVGSPLSLECTVEGTSNPNLYWYRQAAGRGLQLLFYSVGIGQISSEVPQNLSASRPQDRQFILSSKKLLLSDSGFYLCAWSVLGAGGDEQYFGPGTRLTVT.

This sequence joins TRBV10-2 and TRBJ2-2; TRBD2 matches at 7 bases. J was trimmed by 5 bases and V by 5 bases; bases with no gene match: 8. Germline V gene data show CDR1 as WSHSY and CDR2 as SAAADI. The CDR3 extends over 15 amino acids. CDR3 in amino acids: CASSRSGGRTGELFF. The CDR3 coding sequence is TGCGCCAGCAGTCGGTCGGGGGGTCGAACCGGGGAGCTGTTTTTT.

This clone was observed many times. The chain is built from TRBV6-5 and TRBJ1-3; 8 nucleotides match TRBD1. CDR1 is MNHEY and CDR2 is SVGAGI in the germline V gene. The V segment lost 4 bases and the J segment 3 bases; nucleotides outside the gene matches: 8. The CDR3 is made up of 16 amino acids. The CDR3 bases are TGTGCCAGCAGTTCGCAGGGGGCCCTGTATGGAAACACCATATATTTT. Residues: CASSSQGALYGNTIYF.

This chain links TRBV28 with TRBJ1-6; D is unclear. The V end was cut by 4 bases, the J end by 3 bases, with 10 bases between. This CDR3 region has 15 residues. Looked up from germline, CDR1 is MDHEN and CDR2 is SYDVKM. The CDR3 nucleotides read TGTGCCAGCAGTTCGTTGGCAATCTATAATTCACCCCTCCACTTT. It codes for CASSSLAIYNSPLHF.

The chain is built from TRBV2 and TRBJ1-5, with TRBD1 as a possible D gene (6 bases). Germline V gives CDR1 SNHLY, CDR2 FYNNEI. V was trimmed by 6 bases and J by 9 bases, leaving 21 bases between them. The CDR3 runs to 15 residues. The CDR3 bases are TGTGCCAGCAGCTATGGGACACCCCGGTCGCGGCCCCAGCATTTT. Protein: CASSYGTPRSRPQHF. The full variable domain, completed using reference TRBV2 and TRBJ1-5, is EPEVTQTPSHQVTQMGQEVILRCVPISNHLYFYWYRQILGQKVEFLVSFYNNEISEKSEIFDDQFSVERPDGSNFTLKIRSTKLEDSAMYFCASSYGTPRSRPQHFGDGTRLSIL.